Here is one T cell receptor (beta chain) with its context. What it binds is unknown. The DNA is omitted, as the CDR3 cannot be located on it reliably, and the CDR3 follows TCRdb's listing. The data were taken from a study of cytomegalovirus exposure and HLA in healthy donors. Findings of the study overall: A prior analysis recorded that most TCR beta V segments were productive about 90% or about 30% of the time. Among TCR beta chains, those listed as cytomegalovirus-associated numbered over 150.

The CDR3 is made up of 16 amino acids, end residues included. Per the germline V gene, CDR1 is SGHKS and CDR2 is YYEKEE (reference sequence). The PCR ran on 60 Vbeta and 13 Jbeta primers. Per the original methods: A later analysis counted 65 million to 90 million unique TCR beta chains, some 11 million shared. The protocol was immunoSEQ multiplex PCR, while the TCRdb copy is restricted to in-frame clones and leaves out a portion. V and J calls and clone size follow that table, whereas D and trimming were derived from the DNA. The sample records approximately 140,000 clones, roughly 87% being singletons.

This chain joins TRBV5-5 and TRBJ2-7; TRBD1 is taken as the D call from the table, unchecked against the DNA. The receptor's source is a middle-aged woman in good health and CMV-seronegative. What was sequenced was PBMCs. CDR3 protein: CASSWGAGGAPLWQYF.